The 27 T cell receptor beta chains presented below share a single source sample, sequenced in a study of cytomegalovirus exposure and HLA in healthy donors. Primers for the PCR totalled 60 Vbeta and 13 Jbeta. Measured with immunoSEQ multiplex PCR; TCRdb has only the in-frame clones, and not every one. The sample records about 190,000 clones, roughly 75% being singletons. Sequencing input: PBMCs. These receptors all come from a man aged 25 to 40 in good health and CMV-seropositive.

The gene calls are TRBV29-1 and TRBJ1-2; 12 positions match TRBD1. The ends lost 0 bases at V and 8 bases at J; junction bases unmatched: 10. Germline V gene data show CDR1 as SQVTM and CDR2 as ANQGSEA. The CDR3 is 16 residues long. The CDR3 loop reads CSVEDGGQGALYGYTF. CDR3 sequence (DNA): TGCAGCGTTGAAGATGGGGGACAGGGGGCGTTATACGGCTACACCTTC. The full variable domain, completed using reference TRBV29-1 and TRBJ1-2, is SAVISQKPSRDICQRGTSLTIQCQVDSQVTMMFWYRQQPGQSLTLIATANQGSEATYESGFVIDKFPISRPNLTFSTLTVSNMSPEDSSIYLCSVEDGGQGALYGYTFGSGTRLTVV.

This clone has a single count. The V gene is TRBV5-6, the J gene TRBJ2-3, with D possibly matching TRBD1 (6 bases). Germline-derived CDR1 and CDR2 are SGHDT and YYEEEE. The CDR3 totals 13 residues. With 4 bases removed from V and 4 bases from J, the gap between germline ends came to 10 bases. In DNA form, the CDR3 reads TGTGCCAGCAGCACAGGGAGCCCAGATACGCAGTATTTT. It specifies CASSTGSPDTQYF.

The chain has TRBV5-1 and TRBJ2-7; TRBD1 aligns across 9 bases. The CDR3 is made up of 15 amino acids. The germline CDR1 and CDR2 sequences are SGHRS and YFSETQ. V lost 0 bases, J lost 5 bases, and 6 bases stayed unmatched. Here the CDR3 reads CASSLGGDRVDEQYF. For the CDR3, the DNA is TGCGCCAGCAGCTTGGGGGGGGACAGGGTGGACGAGCAGTACTTC.

This clone has just a few counts. This chain links TRBV5-5 with TRBJ1-2; 7 nucleotides align to TRBD1. V trimming: 5 bases; J trimming: 4 bases; junction bases outside the gene matches: 11. The CDR3 extends over 15 amino acids. CDR1 and CDR2 (germline): SGHKS, YYEKEE (reference sequence). The CDR3 here is CASRPRQGTSYGYTF. CDR3 nucleotides: TGTGCCAGCAGACCTCGACAGGGCACAAGCTATGGCTACACCTTC.

This rearrangement joins TRBV10-3 to TRBJ1-1; 8 bases line up with TRBD1. The CDR3 runs to 15 residues. V lost 5 bases to trimming and J lost 5 bases; unmatched junction nucleotides: 10. In germline, CDR1 is ENHRY, CDR2 SYGVKD. As DNA, the CDR3 is TGTGCCATCAGTTTGACAGGGGAGATTGAGACTGAAGCTTTCTTT. It yields the protein CAISLTGEIETEAFF.

This clone was found once. The chain couples TRBV7-2 to TRBJ1-5; D is perhaps TRBD1 (5 bases). This CDR3 contains 14 residues. Germline CDR1 SGHTA, CDR2 FQGNSA. V was cut by 2 bases and J by 5 bases, with 10 bases left in between. The chain's CDR3 is CASSLLPGYQPQHF. DNA for the CDR3: TGTGCCAGCAGCTTACTTCCAGGGTATCAGCCCCAGCATTTT.

V and J are TRBV7-2 and TRBJ1-2; no clear D. V lost 5 bases and J lost 1, with 5 bases in between. CDR1 is SGHTA, CDR2 FQGNSA, per germline. CDR3 length equals 12 residues. CDR3 sequence: CASSRDNYGYTF. The CDR3 nucleotides read TGTGCCAGCAGCCGGGATAACTATGGCTACACCTTC.

This chain joins TRBV11-1 and TRBJ2-5; 9 bases map to TRBD1. V lost 11 bases, J lost 1 base, and 5 bases stayed unmatched. CDR1 and CDR2 (germline): SGHAT, FQDESV (reference sequence). This CDR3 comprises 13 residues. CDR3 protein: CAGAQGAQETQYF. CDR3 coding DNA: TGTGCCGGGGCACAGGGGGCCCAAGAGACCCAGTACTTC.

This clone was recorded a few times. The chain links TRBV5-6 to TRBJ1-6; 7 nucleotides agree with TRBD1. Germline V gives CDR1 SGHDT, CDR2 YYEEEE. Trimming at V came to 0 bases and at J to 10 bases, leaving 7 bases not matched to a gene. The CDR3 totals 15 residues. Here the CDR3 DNA reads TGTGCCAGCAGCTTGGCTGACAGGGAATACTCACCCCTCCACTTT. Its translation is CASSLADREYSPLHF.

This sequence joins TRBV7-6 and TRBJ2-3, with 10 bases lining up with TRBD1. CDR1 SGHVS and CDR2 FNYEAQ come from the germline V gene. The trim removed 5 bases at V and 5 bases at J, leaving 7 bases unmatched. The CDR3 covers 15 residues. In DNA form, the CDR3 reads TGTGCCAGCAGCATAGACAGGGGGCGATTAGATACGCAGTATTTT. Protein sequence: CASSIDRGRLDTQYF.

V usage is TRBV5-1 and J usage is TRBJ2-3; 8 positions match TRBD2. CDR1 SGHRS and CDR2 YFSETQ come from the germline V gene. The CDR3 is 14 residues long. V was pared by 4 bases and J by 0 bases, with 1 base of the junction left unmatched. CDR3 in amino acids: CASSPSGSTDTQYF. Here the CDR3 DNA reads TGCGCCAGCAGCCCTAGCGGGAGCACAGATACGCAGTATTTT.

The chain has TRBV7-9 and TRBJ2-7; 9 bases fit TRBD1. Per germline, CDR1 SEHNR and CDR2 FQNEAQ (reference sequence). The CDR3 totals 14 residues. J lost 2 bases, V lost 5 bases, and 4 bases had no gene match. The CDR3: CASSQQGAAYEQYF. CDR3 DNA sequence: TGTGCCAGCAGCCAACAGGGGGCGGCCTACGAGCAGTACTTC.

This clone has just a few counts. The V and J genes are TRBV6-6 and TRBJ1-2; 9 nucleotides line up with TRBD1. Trimming took 3 bases from V and 4 from J; bases not matched to a gene: 6. CDR1 and CDR2 (germline): MNHNY, SVGAGI (reference sequence). The CDR3 contains 15 residues. For the CDR3, the DNA is TGTGCCAGCAGTTATCTTGACAGGGGGGGCTATGGCTACACCTTC. Translating it yields CASSYLDRGGYGYTF.

The gene calls are TRBV19 and TRBJ2-1, with 11 bases matching TRBD2. This CDR3 is 16 amino acids long. V lost 5 bases to trimming and J lost 4 bases; unmatched junction nucleotides: 7. The germline gives CDR1 LNHDA, CDR2 SQIVND (reference sequence). The DNA of the CDR3 is TGTGCCAGTAGTTCAGATACTAGCGGGAGATACAATGAGCAGTTCTTC. It translates to CASSSDTSGRYNEQFF. Supplemented by reference TRBV19 and TRBJ2-1, the full variable domain reads DGGITQSPKYLFRKEGQNVTLSCEQNLNHDAMYWYRQDPGQGLRLIYYSQIVNDFQKGDIAEGYSVSREKKESFPLTVTSAQKNPTAFYLCASSSDTSGRYNEQFFGPGTRLTVL.

The gene calls are TRBV9 and TRBJ2-7; a weak D match, TRBD2 (6 bases). The ends were cut back, 0 bases at V and 6 bases at J, with 13 bases in the middle. CDR1 and CDR2 (germline): SGDLS, YYNGEE. CDR3 length equals 14 residues. CDR3 DNA: TGTGCCAGCAGCGTAGGCGGGACCCCCGGCGAGCAGTACTTC. Its translation: CASSVGGTPGEQYF.

The chain couples TRBV19 to TRBJ1-4; D is unresolved. Germline V gene lookup returns CDR1 LNHDA and CDR2 SQIVND (reference sequence). Between the trimmed V and J ends, which lost 3 bases and 7 bases, there was a span of 3 bases. The CDR3 sequence is 11 residues long. Written as DNA, the CDR3 is TGTGCCAGTAGTATCTTTGAAAAACTGTTTTTT. Amino acid sequence: CASSIFEKLFF.

This chain links TRBV19 with TRBJ2-3; 15 bases are a match to TRBD2. Germline CDR1 LNHDA, CDR2 SQIVND (reference sequence). This CDR3 has 19 residues. Trimming cost V 7 bases and J 0 bases; bases outside gene matches: 11. The CDR3 spells CASTRHPGLAGGSTDTQYF. The CDR3 DNA is TGTGCCAGTACCCGACACCCGGGACTAGCGGGGGGCAGCACAGATACGCAGTATTTT.

This clone was seen a handful of times. This chain connects TRBV28 to TRBJ2-7, with 9 bases identical to TRBD2. V lost 3 bases and J lost 3; bases outside the gene matches: 6. CDR3 length: 15 residues. CDR1 MDHEN and CDR2 SYDVKM come from the germline V gene. CDR3 amino acids: CASSFPGREGYEQYF. The DNA for the CDR3 is TGTGCCAGCAGTTTCCCAGGGCGGGAGGGCTACGAGCAGTACTTC.

The rearrangement links TRBV7-9 to TRBJ1-3; D remains unclear. Germline V gene lookup returns CDR1 SEHNR and CDR2 FQNEAQ (reference sequence). Trimming took 2 bases from V and 0 from J, leaving 5 bases between them. The CDR3 length is 14 residues. CDR3 protein: CASSLKSSGNTIYF. CDR3 DNA: TGTGCCAGCAGCTTAAAGAGCTCTGGAAACACCATATATTTT.

The rearrangement links TRBV6-6 to TRBJ2-7; 8 nucleotides match TRBD1. V gave up 6 bases and J gave up 3 bases; unmatched junction bases: 7. This CDR3 contains 14 residues. Germline CDR1 reads MNHNY; CDR2 reads SVGAGI (reference sequence). In DNA, the CDR3 is TGTGCCAGCAGCCTGACAGGGGAAAACTACGAGCAGTACTTC. It specifies CASSLTGENYEQYF.

V is TRBV5-8 and J is TRBJ2-1, with a weak D call TRBD1 (5 bases). The CDR3 extends over 15 amino acids. Trimming left V 0 bases short and J 3 bases short, with 10 bases between. From germline, CDR1 is SGHTS and CDR2 YDEGEE. CDR3 sequence: CASSLARVRYNEQFF. The DNA for the CDR3 is TGTGCCAGCAGCTTGGCCAGGGTACGCTACAATGAGCAGTTCTTC.

This sequence joins TRBV6-5 and TRBJ1-1; D possibly corresponds to TRBD1 (6 bases). CDR3 length: 14 residues. CDR1 and CDR2 (germline): MNHEY, SVGAGI. Trimming took 2 bases from V and 7 from J, leaving 14 bases between them. The CDR3 DNA is TGTGCCAGCAGTTACGCCAAAGACAGGCTTGAAGCTTTCTTT. Translation gives CASSYAKDRLEAFF.

The V and J genes are TRBV30 and TRBJ2-7; a weak D match, TRBD2 (5 bases). The CDR3 runs 11 residues. Germline V CDR1 and CDR2: GTSNPN, SVGIG (reference sequence). Between the trimmed V and J ends, which lost 3 bases and 3 bases, there was a span of 6 bases. This CDR3 reads CAWSEGYEQYF. The CDR3 DNA follows: TGTGCCTGGAGCGAGGGCTACGAGCAGTACTTC.

The V and J genes are TRBV2 and TRBJ2-1; tentatively, D is TRBD2 (6 bases). V gave up 8 bases and J gave up 3 bases, with 11 bases separating them. CDR1 SNHLY and CDR2 FYNNEI come from the germline V gene. The CDR3 spans 13 residues. CDR3 sequence (DNA): TGTGCCAGCCTATTAGCGGACTACAATGAGCAGTTCTTC. Protein product: CASLLADYNEQFF.

For this clone: Relative to the germline gene, one junction end is altered; a read error may explain this. The chain links TRBV7-7 to TRBJ2-2; TRBD1 matches at 9 bases. This CDR3 contains 16 residues. In germline, CDR1 is SSHAT, CDR2 FNYEAQ (reference sequence). The CDR3 DNA follows: TGTGCTAGCAGCCTGACACCTGGGACAGGGTCCGGGGAGCTGTTTTTT. It is translated as CASSLTPGTGSGELFF. Full variable domain (remainder filled in from reference TRBV7-7 and TRBJ2-2): GAGVSQSPRYKVTKRGQDVTLRCDPISSHATLYWYQQALGQGPEFLTYFNYEAQPDKSGLPSDRFSAERPEGSISTLTIQRTEQRDSAMYRCASSLTPGTGSGELFFGEGSRLTVL.

The chain uses TRBV12-5 and TRBJ1-5; maybe TRBD1 (5 bases). Trimming pared 4 bases from V and 7 bases from J, leaving 8 bases between. Germline CDR1 and CDR2: LGHNT and FRNRAP. The CDR3 sequence is 12 residues long. The CDR3 loop reads CASGYGGQPQHF. The CDR3 DNA reads TGTGCTAGTGGTTACGGGGGACAGCCCCAGCATTTT. The full variable domain, in which reference TRBV12-5 and TRBJ1-5 provide the parts outside the CDR3, is DARVTQTPRHKVTEMGQEVTMRCQPILGHNTVFWYRQTMMQGLELLAYFRNRAPLDDSGMPKDRFSAEMPDATLATLKIQPSEPRDSAVYFCASGYGGQPQHFGDGTRLSIL.

The V and J genes are TRBV5-1 and TRBJ2-3, with a weak D call TRBD2 (5 bases). The V gene lost 4 bases and the J gene lost 6 bases, with 15 bases spanning the gap. Per the germline V gene, CDR1 is SGHRS and CDR2 is YFSETQ. The CDR3 totals 14 residues. The CDR3 here is CASSPGFLQDTQYF. In DNA form, the CDR3 reads TGCGCCAGCAGCCCGGGGTTTCTCCAGGATACGCAGTATTTT.